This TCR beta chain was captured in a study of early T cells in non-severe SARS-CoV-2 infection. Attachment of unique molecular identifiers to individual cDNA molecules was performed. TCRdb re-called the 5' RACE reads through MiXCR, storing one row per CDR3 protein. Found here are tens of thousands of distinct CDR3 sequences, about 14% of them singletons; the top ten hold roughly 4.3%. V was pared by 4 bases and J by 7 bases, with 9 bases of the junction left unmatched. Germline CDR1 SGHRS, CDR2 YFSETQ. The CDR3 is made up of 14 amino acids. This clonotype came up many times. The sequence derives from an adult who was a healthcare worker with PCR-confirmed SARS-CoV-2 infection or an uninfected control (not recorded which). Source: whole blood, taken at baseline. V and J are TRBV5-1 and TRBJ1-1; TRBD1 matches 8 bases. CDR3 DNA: TGCGCCAGCAGCACCGGACAGGGCGAGGGTGAAGCTTTCTTT. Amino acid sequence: CASSTGQGEGEAFF.